This entry lists 22 T cell receptor beta chains sequenced from one sample in a study of blood T cells in healthy people across ages. PCR was performed a second time for roughly 6 to 12 cycles using a sample-barcoded 5' primer and a J-beta primer mix. MiXCR, applied by TCRdb to the 5' RACE reads, yields one record per CDR3 protein. This sample yields over 1,300,000 distinct CDR3 sequences, of which around 55% are seen a single time; 6.5% to 8.5% belongs to the top ten. The material sequenced was blood. The receptors originated from a young man in good health.

The V call is TRBV7-2, the J call TRBJ1-2, with no clear D. Between the trimmed V and J ends, which lost 5 bases and 6 bases, there was a span of 10 bases. Germline-derived CDR1 and CDR2 are SGHTA and FQGNSA. The CDR3 is 12 amino acids. CDR3 coding DNA: TGTGCCAGCAGCCCCCCCGGGGATGGCTACACCTTC. Amino acid sequence: CASSPPGDGYTF.

The CDR3 nucleotides are TGCGCCAGCAGCCAGGGACAGGGGGCGCACGTGCAGTACTTC. Translated: CASSQGQGAHVQYF. The chain links TRBV5-1 to TRBJ2-5, with 12 bases that match TRBD1. The CDR3 has 14 residues. J was trimmed by 11 bases and V by 4 bases; bases with no gene match: 9. Germline V gives CDR1 SGHRS, CDR2 YFSETQ.

The gene calls are TRBV6-6 and TRBJ2-4; unclear D gene. This CDR3 has 12 amino acids. The V end was cut by 6 bases, the J end by 10 bases, with 13 bases between. Looked up from germline, CDR1 is MNHNY and CDR2 is SVGAGI (reference sequence). CDR3 residues: CASRIGRRIQYF. As DNA, the CDR3 is TGTGCCAGCAGGATAGGTCGCCGGATTCAGTACTTC.

The chain has TRBV28 and TRBJ2-1; D could derive from TRBD1 or TRBD2 (6 bases each). The V end was cut by 5 bases, the J end by 7 bases, with 21 bases between. The CDR3 length is 16 residues. The germline V gene has CDR1 MDHEN and CDR2 SYDVKM. Written as DNA, the CDR3 is TGTGCCAGCAGTCGACAGCGAGGGGGGTTAAGGAATGAGCAGTTCTTC. It is translated as CASSRQRGGLRNEQFF.

To note about this clonotype: At one end the junction does not follow the germline gene, possibly because of a read error. The chain couples TRBV6-2 or TRBV6-3 to TRBJ1-5; no definite D call. Germline V gene data show CDR1 as MNHEY and CDR2 as SVGEGT. The CDR3 length is 15 residues. CDR3: CASNLEPYSNQPQHF. CDR3 DNA: TGTGCTAGCAACCTGGAGCCCTATAGCAATCAGCCCCAGCATTTT.

In DNA form, the CDR3 reads TGCAGCGTTCGTGTACCGGGACAGGGGGCCTCATCTCACTATGGCTACACCTTC. Translated, it gives CSVRVPGQGASSHYGYTF. This rearrangement joins TRBV29-1 to TRBJ1-2, with TRBD1 matching 12 bases. J gave up 3 bases and V 5 bases, and 16 bases lay outside the gene matches. CDR1 and CDR2 from the germline V gene are SQVTM and ANQGSEA. There are 18 residues in the CDR3.

This clonotype was observed a single time. The V and J genes are TRBV4-1 and TRBJ2-6; no clear D. The CDR3 consists of 14 residues. Trimming shortened V by 1 base and J by 6 bases, and 7 bases separated the two germline ends. CDR1 MGHRA and CDR2 YSYEKL come from the germline V gene. For the CDR3, the DNA is TGCGCCAGCAGCCAAGTATTCGTGGCCAACGTCCTGACTTTC. As protein: CASSQVFVANVLTF.

DNA of the CDR3: TGTGCCAGCAGCTTGGACACGGTAGCCTACGAGCAGTACTTC. This gives the protein CASSLDTVAYEQYF. This rearrangement joins TRBV5-6 to TRBJ2-7; D gene ambiguous. CDR1 and CDR2 (germline): SGHDT, YYEEEE. The V and J ends lost 0 bases and 2 bases respectively, with 9 bases between them. CDR3 length: 14 residues.

V usage is TRBV20-1 and J usage is TRBJ1-4; D uncertain. CDR1 DFQATT and CDR2 SNEGSKA come from the germline V gene (reference sequence). The CDR3 has 14 residues. With 3 bases removed from V and 8 bases from J, the gap between germline ends came to 16 bases. The CDR3 nucleotides are TGCAGTGCTAGGTTCCCCCGCGGGGAGGAAAAACTGTTTTTT. It is translated as CSARFPRGEEKLFF.

The V call is TRBV9, the J call TRBJ1-1; D not certain. Per germline, CDR1 SGDLS and CDR2 YYNGEE. V lost 3 bases and J 4 bases, leaving 16 bases between the germline ends. This CDR3 is 15 amino acids long. CDR3 residues: CASSAVGREVTEAFF. The CDR3 DNA reads TGTGCCAGCAGCGCTGTTGGGAGGGAGGTCACTGAAGCTTTCTTT.

This clonotype came up once. The chain combines TRBV5-5 with TRBJ1-2; no firm D call. Trimming shortened V by 0 bases and J by 2 bases, and 14 bases separated the two germline ends. This CDR3 region has 16 residues. Germline CDR1 is SGHKS and CDR2 is YYEKEE (reference sequence). In DNA, the CDR3 is TGTGCCAGCAGCTTGGGCGCCCTCTTGGAAAACTATGGCTACACCTTC. Encoded protein: CASSLGALLENYGYTF. Using reference TRBV5-5 and TRBJ1-2 for the parts outside the CDR3, the full variable domain is DAGVTQSPTHLIKTRGQQVTLRCSPISGHKSVSWYQQVLGQGPQFIFQYYEKEERGRGNFPDRFSARQFPNYSSELNVNALLLGDSALYLCASSLGALLENYGYTFGSGTRLTVV.

The V gene is TRBV7-6, the J gene TRBJ2-1; 7 bases match TRBD2. Germline V gene data show CDR1 as SGHVS and CDR2 as FNYEAQ. With V trimmed by 0 bases and J by 7 bases, 3 bases remained unmatched. The CDR3 sequence is 14 residues long. The CDR3 coding sequence is TGTGCCAGCAGCTTAGCTAGCGGGCCTAATGAGCAGTTCTTC. Translating gives CASSLASGPNEQFF.

V is TRBV4-2 and J is TRBJ2-5; TRBD2 aligns across 9 bases. The V and J ends lost 1 base and 2 bases, in that order; junction bases with no gene match: 5. This CDR3 is 16 amino acids long. Per germline, CDR1 LGHNA and CDR2 YNFKEQ. CDR3 region: CASSQVIAGEQETQYF. The CDR3 DNA reads as TGTGCCAGCAGCCAAGTAATAGCGGGGGAACAAGAGACCCAGTACTTC.

The chain uses TRBV20-1 and TRBJ2-3; D unclear. The CDR3 runs to 14 residues. V was pared by 5 bases and J by 1 base, with 13 bases between. Germline CDR1 DFQATT, CDR2 SNEGSKA (reference sequence). This CDR3 reads CSAQGPTGTDTQYF. CDR3 bases: TGCAGTGCTCAAGGGCCTACTGGCACAGATACGCAGTATTTT.

This clonotype has only a few counts. This rearrangement joins TRBV2 to TRBJ2-7; the D call may be TRBD1 or TRBD2 (5 bases each). The closer fit of TRBJ2-5 to the DNA end suggests the J call may be wrong. CDR3 length equals 16 residues. Germline values: CDR1 SNHLY, CDR2 FYNNEI. The CDR3 is CASRRAGNSKGETQYF. CDR3 nucleotide sequence: TGTGCCAGCAGGCGGGCAGGAAATAGTAAGGGGGAGACCCAGTACTTC.

In this sample, this clonotype turned up once. The rearrangement links TRBV20-1 to TRBJ2-1; D call uncertain. This CDR3 is built from 12 residues. The V end was cut by 0 bases, the J end by 12 bases, with 12 bases between. CDR1 is DFQATT and CDR2 is SNEGSKA in the germline V gene (reference sequence). CDR3 nucleotide sequence: TGCAGTGCTAGAGATTCGGGTAGAACGCAGTTCTTC. Translated: CSARDSGRTQFF.

The table lists this clonotype with a few counts. The chain combines TRBV7-9 with TRBJ2-3; D might be TRBD2 (6 bases). Germline-derived CDR1 and CDR2 are SEHNR and FQNEAQ (reference sequence). The CDR3 is 13 residues long. Trimming took off 2 bases at V and 6 bases at J, with 9 bases between the two ends. In DNA, the CDR3 is TGTGCCAGCAGCTTATGGGGGGACGATACGCAGTATTTT. Its protein is CASSLWGDDTQYF.

The rearrangement links TRBV15 to TRBJ2-2; 9 nucleotides line up with TRBD1. The CDR3 runs 16 residues. The V and J ends lost 5 bases and 3 bases, in that order; junction bases with no gene match: 7. Germline V gene data show CDR1 as LNHNV and CDR2 as YYDKDF (reference sequence). CDR3 region: CATSSGQGWDTGELFF. DNA of the CDR3: TGTGCCACCAGCTCGGGACAGGGTTGGGACACCGGGGAGCTGTTTTTT. The whole variable domain, filled in from reference TRBV15 and TRBJ2-2, reads DAMVIQNPRYQVTQFGKPVTLSCSQTLNHNVMYWYQQKSSQAPKLLFHYYDKDFNNEADTPDNFQSRRPNTSFCFLDIRSPGLGDTAMYLCATSSGQGWDTGELFFGEGSRLTVL.

V usage is TRBV12-3 or TRBV12-4 and J usage is TRBJ1-2; no definite D call. V was clipped by 6 bases and J by 3 bases, with 8 bases between them. The CDR3 sequence is 12 residues long. CDR3 sequence reads: CASRSGYYGYTF. The CDR3 DNA sequence: TGTGCCAGCAGATCTGGGTACTATGGCTACACCTTC.

In its sample, this clonotype was seen a few times. The V call is TRBV11-2, the J call TRBJ2-4; maybe TRBD2 (6 bases). The J call may be faulty, since TRBJ2-7 better matches the DNA end. Germline-derived CDR1 and CDR2 are SGHAT and FQNNGV. The CDR3 contains 15 residues. The CDR3 region is CASSFVRRGRYEQYF. In nucleotides, the CDR3 is TGTGCCAGCAGCTTCGTTCGGCGGGGAAGATACGAGCAGTACTTC.

The rearrangement joins TRBV5-6 to TRBJ2-7, with TRBD2 matching over 7 bases. CDR3 length: 14 amino acids. CDR1 is SGHDT and CDR2 is YYEEEE in the germline V gene. V was clipped by 1 base and J by 3 bases; unmatched bases: 4. CDR3 in DNA: TGTGCCAGCAGCTTGTCGCTAGCGGTCTACGAGCAGTACTTC. Amino acids: CASSLSLAVYEQYF.

V and J are TRBV5-1 and TRBJ1-3; D call uncertain. V lost 2 bases, J lost 7 bases, and 19 bases lay in between. This CDR3 spans 16 amino acids. Germline V lookup: CDR1 SGHRS, CDR2 YFSETQ. CDR3 DNA: TGCGCCAGCAGCTTAGCCCCTCCTGGAGTCGGGAACACCATATATTTT. It specifies CASSLAPPGVGNTIYF. Together with reference TRBV5-1 and TRBJ1-3, the CDR3 gives the full variable domain: KAGVTQTPRYLIKTRGQQVTLSCSPISGHRSVSWYQQTPGQGLQFLFEYFSETQRNKGNFPGRFSGRQFSNSRSEMNVSTLELGDSALYLCASSLAPPGVGNTIYFGEGSWLTVV.